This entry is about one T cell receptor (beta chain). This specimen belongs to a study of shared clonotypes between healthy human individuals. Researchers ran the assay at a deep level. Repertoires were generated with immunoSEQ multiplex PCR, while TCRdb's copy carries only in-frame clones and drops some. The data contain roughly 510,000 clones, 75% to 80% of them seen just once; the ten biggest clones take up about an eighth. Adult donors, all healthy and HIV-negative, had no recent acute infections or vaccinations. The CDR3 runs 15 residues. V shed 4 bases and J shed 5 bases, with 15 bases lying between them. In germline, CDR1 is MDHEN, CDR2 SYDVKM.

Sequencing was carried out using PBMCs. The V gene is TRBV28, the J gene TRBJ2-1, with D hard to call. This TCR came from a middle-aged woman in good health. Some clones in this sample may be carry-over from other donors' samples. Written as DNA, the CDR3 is TGTGCCAGCAGTTCGGTCGGTCGAGCCCACAATGAGCAGTTCTTC. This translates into CASSSVGRAHNEQFF.